The 28 T cell receptor beta chains reported below all come from one sample, sequenced in a study of T cell responses to AZD1222 COVID-19 vaccine. Only in-frame clones appear in the TCRdb table, and some are missing; sequencing was by immunoSEQ multiplex PCR. The data hold some 69,000 clones, with less than 85% observed a single time. The source was peripheral blood, collected 28 days after the second AZD1222 dose. Receptors originate from an adult who received the AZD1222 COVID-19 vaccine.

The chain links TRBV20-1 to TRBJ1-1, with D unclear. The germline CDR1 and CDR2 sequences are DFQATT and SNEGSKA (reference sequence). The CDR3 consists of 11 residues. V was trimmed by 3 bases and J by 3 bases, leaving 5 bases between them. The CDR3 protein is CSARPYTEAFF. The CDR3 region has the DNA TGCAGTGCTAGGCCATACACTGAAGCTTTCTTT.

The chain has TRBV9 and TRBJ2-2; D is unclear. V was shortened by 3 bases and J by 4 bases, with 4 bases between the two germline ends. Germline CDR1 is SGDLS and CDR2 is YYNGEE. The CDR3 loop spans 12 amino acids. The CDR3 DNA reads TGTGCCAGCAGCGCACTCACCGGGGAGCTGTTTTTT. Amino acids: CASSALTGELFF.

The chain links TRBV13 to TRBJ1-2, with 10 bases that match TRBD1. The CDR3 is 14 residues long. Germline V gives CDR1 PRHDT, CDR2 FYEKMQ (reference sequence). V shed 5 bases, J shed 2 bases, and the junction held 2 bases outside the gene matches. The DNA for the CDR3 is TGTGCCAGCAGCCCGGGACAGGGGAACTATGGCTACACCTTC. Translated: CASSPGQGNYGYTF.

The genes are TRBV6-6 and TRBJ1-1, with 9 bases matching TRBD1. The CDR3 sequence is 16 residues long. V dropped 5 bases and J dropped 6; count of bases not matched to a gene: 13. In germline, CDR1 is MNHNY, CDR2 SVGAGI (reference sequence). In DNA form, the CDR3 reads TGTGCCAGCAGTCGATACGGGACAGGGCTAAACGCTGAAGCTTTCTTT. Amino acid sequence: CASSRYGTGLNAEAFF.

A few counts support this clone. This chain uses TRBV5-4 with TRBJ1-4; D is undetermined. The CDR3 is 14 residues long. The germline gives CDR1 SGHNT, CDR2 YYREEE (reference sequence). Trimming removed 4 bases from V and 0 bases from J, with 7 bases in between. CDR3 region: CASSQHATNEKLFF. As DNA, the CDR3 is TGTGCCAGCAGCCAACATGCAACTAATGAAAAACTGTTTTTT.

The chain joins TRBV6-5 to TRBJ1-1, with 8 nucleotides matching TRBD1. The V gene's germline CDR1 is MNHEY and CDR2 SVGAGI. This CDR3 is built from 14 residues. J was trimmed by 5 bases and V by 6 bases; bases with no gene match: 8. CDR3 coding DNA: TGTGCCAGCAGACTTACCACAGGGGGAACTGAAGCTTTCTTT. Translating gives CASRLTTGGTEAFF.

V usage is TRBV11-3 and J usage is TRBJ2-5; no firm D call. With 5 bases removed from V and 2 bases from J, the gap between germline ends came to 9 bases. Germline V lookup: CDR1 SGHNT, CDR2 YENEEA. This CDR3 has 13 residues. DNA of the CDR3: TGTGCCAGCAGCCCAGTCCGTCAAGAGACCCAGTACTTC. This codes for CASSPVRQETQYF.

The V gene is TRBV10-2, the J gene TRBJ1-5; D is undetermined. CDR1 and CDR2 (germline): WSHSY, SAAADI. Trimming stripped 4 bases from V and 5 bases from J, with 6 bases between. The CDR3 has 12 residues. The CDR3 DNA reads as TGCGCCAGCAGTGCCACAGATCAGCCCCAGCATTTT. This codes for CASSATDQPQHF.

The table lists this clone with a few counts. V gene TRBV27 combines with J gene TRBJ2-3, with TRBD1 matching 8 bases. Germline values: CDR1 MNHEY, CDR2 SMNVEV (reference sequence). Losses at the gene ends were 5 bases for V and 3 bases for J; bases not matched to a gene: 7. This CDR3 spans 15 amino acids. The CDR3 here is CASSPRTGTTDTQYF. In DNA, the CDR3 is TGTGCCAGCAGTCCGAGGACAGGGACAACAGATACGCAGTATTTT.

This rearrangement joins TRBV18 to TRBJ1-2; possible D gene TRBD1, 6 bases. The CDR3 covers 14 residues. The V gene's germline CDR1 is KGHSH and CDR2 LQKENI. Trimming cost V 1 base and J 10 bases, with 16 bases left between them. The CDR3 reads CASSPQTRGSDYTF. CDR3 DNA sequence: TGTGCCAGCTCACCACAGACCAGGGGTTCAGACTACACCTTC.

The chain couples TRBV27 to TRBJ2-7; either TRBD1 or TRBD2 may supply D (5 bases each). Trimming removed 6 bases at V and 3 bases at J, with 15 bases between. Germline CDR1 reads MNHEY; CDR2 reads SMNVEV (reference sequence). There are 14 residues in the CDR3. The CDR3 DNA follows: TGTGCCAGCAGACTCCTAGAGGGGAACTACGAGCAGTACTTC. Translating it yields CASRLLEGNYEQYF.

The table lists this clone with a count of one. The CDR3 here is CASSPGQTNEKLFF. The DNA of the CDR3 is TGTGCCAGCTCACCGGGACAGACGAATGAAAAACTGTTTTTT. This chain connects TRBV18 to TRBJ1-4; TRBD1 aligns across 7 bases. The CDR3 contains 14 residues. The V and J ends lost 3 bases and 5 bases, in that order; junction bases with no gene match: 3. Germline-derived CDR1 and CDR2 are KGHSH and LQKENI. Using reference TRBV18 and TRBJ1-4 for the parts outside the CDR3, the full variable domain is NAGVMQNPRHLVRRRGQEARLRCSPMKGHSHVYWYRQLPEEGLKFMVYLQKENIIDESGMPKERFSAEFPKEGPSILRIQQVVRGDSAAYFCASSPGQTNEKLFFGSGTQLSVL.

V and J are TRBV20-1 and TRBJ1-1, with unresolved D. V was pared by 6 bases and J by 3 bases, with 8 bases between. The CDR3 spans 11 residues. The germline gives CDR1 DFQATT, CDR2 SNEGSKA (reference sequence). DNA for the CDR3: TGCAGTGCGCCTAAAGACACTGAAGCTTTCTTT. Translating gives CSAPKDTEAFF.

The chain uses TRBV6-5 and TRBJ2-7, with a tentative D call TRBD2 (5 bases). V shed 6 bases and J shed 1 base, with 16 bases lying between them. The CDR3 has 15 amino acids. CDR1 is MNHEY and CDR2 is SVGAGI in the germline V gene. For the CDR3, the DNA is TGTGCCAGCAGGCCGAGGACTGAACCTTCCTACGAGCAGTACTTC. As protein: CASRPRTEPSYEQYF.

DNA of the CDR3: TGTGCCAGCTCACAGGGACAGGGGGGGATCTACGAGCAGTACTTC. This encodes CASSQGQGGIYEQYF. The chain is built from TRBV18 and TRBJ2-7; TRBD1 matches 11 bases. V lost 4 bases and J lost 3; bases outside the gene matches: 5. This CDR3 contains 15 residues. Per the germline V gene, CDR1 is KGHSH and CDR2 is LQKENI.

The chain combines TRBV18 with TRBJ2-1, with 9 nucleotides matching TRBD1. The CDR3 consists of 15 residues. The V segment lost 6 bases and the J segment 5 bases; nucleotides outside the gene matches: 8. CDR1 KGHSH and CDR2 LQKENI come from the germline V gene. DNA for the CDR3: TGTGCCAGCTCCCCCGGGACAGGGCGCGACAATGAGCAGTTCTTC. Translating gives CASSPGTGRDNEQFF.

V is TRBV9 and J is TRBJ2-5; D remains unclear. V gave up 4 bases and J gave up 2 bases, with 15 bases separating them. Germline CDR1 reads SGDLS; CDR2 reads YYNGEE. This CDR3 region has 15 residues. The CDR3 region is CASSPHPSRQETQYF. For the CDR3, the DNA is TGTGCCAGCAGCCCCCACCCGTCCCGACAAGAGACCCAGTACTTC.

The chain is built from TRBV24-1 and TRBJ1-6, with unresolved D. Germline V gene sequence: CDR1 KGHDR, CDR2 SFDVKD. This CDR3 has 10 residues. Trimming left V 1 base short and J 13 bases short, with 1 base between. CDR3 amino acids: CATSDFPLHF. CDR3 DNA: TGTGCCACCAGTGATTTCCCCCTCCACTTT.

This chain uses TRBV7-2 with TRBJ2-2, with D unclear. CDR3 length equals 15 residues. The V end lost 1 base, the J end lost 8 bases, and 14 bases lay between the germline ends. Germline CDR1 reads SGHTA; CDR2 reads FQGNSA. The CDR3 loop is CASSLGAPPLGELFF. The CDR3 nucleotides read TGTGCCAGCAGCTTAGGGGCCCCCCCACTTGGGGAGCTGTTTTTT.

The chain combines TRBV5-4 with TRBJ2-3, with TRBD2 as a possible D gene (5 bases). V shed 0 bases and J shed 4 bases, with 9 bases lying between them. Per germline, CDR1 SGHNT and CDR2 YYREEE (reference sequence). This CDR3 contains 14 residues. This CDR3 is CASSLGLASDTQYF. The DNA of the CDR3 is TGTGCCAGCAGCTTGGGGCTAGCTTCAGATACGCAGTATTTT.

The CDR3 DNA follows: TGCGCCAGCAGTGGACAGGACCCCACCGGGGAGCTGTTTTTT. Amino acids: CASSGQDPTGELFF. This sequence joins TRBV5-1 and TRBJ2-2; 7 bases are a match to TRBD1. This CDR3 spans 14 amino acids. V shed 5 bases and J 4 bases; nucleotides not matched to a gene: 5. The V gene's germline CDR1 is SGHRS and CDR2 YFSETQ. Full variable domain (remainder filled in from reference TRBV5-1 and TRBJ2-2): KAGVTQTPRYLIKTRGQQVTLSCSPISGHRSVSWYQQTPGQGLQFLFEYFSETQRNKGNFPGRFSGRQFSNSRSEMNVSTLELGDSALYLCASSGQDPTGELFFGEGSRLTVL.

V gene TRBV6-5 combines with J gene TRBJ1-2; TRBD1 aligns across 8 bases. This CDR3 is 14 amino acids long. The J segment lost 4 bases and the V segment lost 7 bases, leaving 8 bases of the junction unmatched. Germline CDR1 reads MNHEY; CDR2 reads SVGAGI. The CDR3 region is CASIKDRDSYGYTF. CDR3 DNA: TGTGCCAGCATCAAGGACAGGGATTCCTATGGCTACACCTTC.

The CDR3 reads CASSTLAGAYNEQFF. As DNA, the CDR3 is TGTGCCAGCAGCACTCTAGCGGGGGCCTACAATGAGCAGTTCTTC. The chain recombines TRBV7-9 with TRBJ2-1, with 10 bases aligning to TRBD2. CDR1 and CDR2 from the germline V gene are SEHNR and FQNEAQ (reference sequence). V dropped 5 bases and J dropped 2; count of bases not matched to a gene: 3. The CDR3 is made up of 15 amino acids.

The rearrangement links TRBV5-1 to TRBJ1-1, with 8 positions matching TRBD1. The CDR3 has 16 amino acids. Germline loops: CDR1 SGHRS, CDR2 YFSETQ. V gave up 4 bases and J gave up 3 bases; unmatched junction bases: 11. This CDR3 is CASSIGTGGAHTEAFF. The CDR3, as DNA: TGCGCCAGCAGCATTGGGACAGGAGGGGCACACACTGAAGCTTTCTTT.

The chain links TRBV6-4 to TRBJ2-7; 7 bases agree with TRBD2. The ends lost 8 bases at V and 5 bases at J; junction bases unmatched: 9. The length of the CDR3 is 13 residues. The germline V gene encodes CDR1 MRHNA and CDR2 SNTAGT. The CDR3 DNA sequence: TGTGCCAGCTTAGCGGGTGGAGCCCACGAGCAGTACTTC. Protein: CASLAGGAHEQYF.

The chain couples TRBV7-8 to TRBJ1-5, with D unresolved. V lost 1 base, J lost 4 bases, and 11 bases lay in between. Germline CDR1 and CDR2: SGHVS and FQNEAQ. This CDR3 region has 15 residues. The CDR3 here is CASSLDGAPNQPQHF. The CDR3 DNA follows: TGTGCCAGCAGCTTAGACGGTGCACCGAATCAGCCCCAGCATTTT.

This clone was seen at least ten times. This chain uses TRBV7-9 with TRBJ2-7, with TRBD1 matching over 9 bases. The CDR3 is 14 amino acids. V was pared by 1 base and J by 5 bases, with 3 bases of the junction left unmatched. Per germline, CDR1 SEHNR and CDR2 FQNEAQ (reference sequence). This chain's CDR3 is CASSLEQGADEQYF. The CDR3 DNA follows: TGTGCCAGCAGCTTAGAACAGGGGGCGGACGAGCAGTACTTC.

The V and J genes are TRBV7-9 and TRBJ1-1, with D maybe TRBD1 (6 bases). V lost 7 bases, J lost 2 bases, and 17 bases lay in between. The CDR3 sequence is 15 residues long. In germline, CDR1 is SEHNR, CDR2 FQNEAQ (reference sequence). The CDR3 sequence is CASTFPTGENTEAFF. Written as DNA, the CDR3 is TGTGCCAGCACCTTTCCGACAGGAGAAAACACTGAAGCTTTCTTT.